Detailed here is one TCR beta chain. The antigen remains undetermined. The investigators reverse transcribed all of the isolated RNA, so they sequenced expressed TCRB transcripts. TCRdb's table, derived via immunoSEQ multiplex PCR, lists solely in-frame clones and lacks some. This sample carries more than 300,000 clones, roughly 13% of them seen once, and the ten largest clones take about 0.018%. The sample belongs to a study of beta chain features in type 1 diabetes. Germline CDR1 and CDR2: KGHSH and LQKENI. There are 14 residues in the CDR3. V shed 1 base and J shed 11 bases, with 17 bases lying between them. Points from the study as a whole: VDJ junctions in type 1 diabetes patients carried more deletions and fewer insertions. TCRB repertoires of naive, central memory and Treg cells appeared more similar among patients than among healthy donors.

This rearrangement joins TRBV18 to TRBJ1-1; perhaps TRBD1 as D (5 bases). The TCR sequence derives from a man in his late teens or twenties in good health. The sequencing input was naive CD4+ T cells from blood. Written as DNA, the CDR3 is TGTGCCAGCTCACCACGCTTTTCAGGGTATTCGGCTTTCTTT. Its translation: CASSPRFSGYSAFF.